This entry lists 26 T cell receptor beta chains sequenced from one sample in a study of shared T cell receptors in the human thymus. The table came from immunoSEQ multiplex PCR; TCRdb's copy has only in-frame clones and leaves some out. The sample gives about 500,000 clones, about 80% of which show up once; 0.013% is in the top ten. This sample was also put to use in a study of human thymus T cells.

Sample: thymocytes. The receptor source for this set is a boy younger than two with a congenital heart defect.

The chain uses TRBV10-1 and TRBJ2-4; 7 bases line up with TRBD2. J was trimmed by 8 bases and V by 10 bases; bases with no gene match: 11. This CDR3 contains 13 residues. The germline V gene has CDR1 WNHNN and CDR2 SYGVQD (reference sequence). CDR3 sequence: CATRGGSADIQYF. CDR3 bases: TGCGCCACTAGGGGCGGGAGCGCGGACATTCAGTACTTC.

The chain is built from TRBV11-2 and TRBJ1-1; D possibly corresponds to TRBD1 (6 bases). The ends were cut back, 0 bases at V and 8 bases at J, with 13 bases in the middle. CDR1 and CDR2 from the germline V gene are SGHAT and FQNNGV. The CDR3 extends over 14 amino acids. DNA for the CDR3: TGTGCCAGCAGCTTAGAGAGGGGGGGGGAGGAAGCTTTCTTT. As protein: CASSLERGGEEAFF.

This clone was counted once. This sequence joins TRBV11-2 and TRBJ2-7; TRBD2 might be the D (8 bases). Germline V gene data show CDR1 as SGHAT and CDR2 as FQNNGV. V was clipped by 6 bases and J by 1 base, with 28 bases between them. The CDR3 length is 19 residues. CDR3 coding DNA: TGTGCCAGCAGTACCAGGGGGGCTGGCGGGAGGTCTTCTTCCTACGAGCAGTACTTC. It codes for CASSTRGAGGRSSSYEQYF.

V gene TRBV19 combines with J gene TRBJ2-7, with D possibly matching TRBD2 (5 bases). With 5 bases removed from V and 4 bases from J, the gap between germline ends came to 21 bases. This CDR3 contains 16 residues. CDR1 is LNHDA and CDR2 is SQIVND in the germline V gene (reference sequence). This CDR3 reads CASSVQRRGLLYEQYF. The CDR3 DNA reads TGTGCCAGTAGTGTTCAACGTCGAGGACTCCTGTACGAGCAGTACTTC. The variable domain in full, with the rest retrieved from reference TRBV19 and TRBJ2-7, is DGGITQSPKYLFRKEGQNVTLSCEQNLNHDAMYWYRQDPGQGLRLIYYSQIVNDFQKGDIAEGYSVSREKKESFPLTVTSAQKNPTAFYLCASSVQRRGLLYEQYFGPGTRLTVT.

The V and J genes are TRBV5-4 and TRBJ1-2; TRBD1 is a possible D gene (6 bases). The CDR3 consists of 16 residues. CDR1 and CDR2 from the germline V gene are SGHNT and YYREEE (reference sequence). Trimming removed 3 bases from V and 2 bases from J, with 17 bases in between. CDR3 in amino acids: CASSSRPGVPNYGYTF. CDR3 DNA: TGTGCCAGCAGCTCAAGACCAGGGGTTCCGAACTATGGCTACACCTTC.

This clone was detected only a few times. The chain couples TRBV5-1 to TRBJ2-3; a weak D match, TRBD2 (6 bases). There are 15 residues in the CDR3. Trimming pared 0 bases from V and 2 bases from J, leaving 10 bases between. The V gene's germline CDR1 is SGHRS and CDR2 YFSETQ. The CDR3 loop reads CASSLGWEDTDTQYF. As DNA, the CDR3 is TGCGCCAGCAGCTTGGGTTGGGAGGACACAGATACGCAGTATTTT.

This chain links TRBV7-2 with TRBJ1-2; a weak D match, TRBD1 (6 bases). The CDR3 is 17 amino acids. Germline V gene data show CDR1 as SGHTA and CDR2 as FQGNSA. V lost 4 bases and J 3 bases, leaving 21 bases between the germline ends. The CDR3 bases are TGTGCCAGCAGCTCAGAAAGGGGACACCCAGGGGACTATGGCTACACCTTC. Protein sequence: CASSSERGHPGDYGYTF.

The V gene is TRBV19, the J gene TRBJ1-2, with 9 bases aligning to TRBD1. CDR1 is LNHDA, CDR2 SQIVND, per germline (reference sequence). There are 14 residues in the CDR3. V lost 3 bases, J lost 8 bases, and 7 bases stayed unmatched. DNA for the CDR3: TGTGCCAGTAGTATGTCGGGGACAGGGAAGGGCTACACCTTC. This gives the protein CASSMSGTGKGYTF.

The gene calls are TRBV27 and TRBJ2-7; 7 bases map to TRBD2. The CDR3 has 15 amino acids. With V trimmed by 3 bases and J by 2 bases, 7 bases remained unmatched. Germline V gene data show CDR1 as MNHEY and CDR2 as SMNVEV (reference sequence). The chain's CDR3 is CASSFGLAVPYEQYF. The CDR3 region has the DNA TGTGCCAGCAGTTTTGGGCTAGCGGTTCCCTACGAGCAGTACTTC.

The chain carries TRBV7-2 and TRBJ2-7; 8 bases match TRBD2. There are 17 residues in the CDR3. Germline CDR1 reads SGHTA; CDR2 reads FQGNSA. V lost 5 bases and J lost 3; bases outside the gene matches: 15. CDR3 in amino acids: CASSASGSGRGGYEQYF. The CDR3 nucleotides read TGTGCCAGCAGCGCTTCGGGCAGCGGGAGAGGGGGCTACGAGCAGTACTTC.

The V call is TRBV6-5, the J call TRBJ2-7, with TRBD2 as a possible D gene (6 bases). CDR3 length: 14 residues. Germline lookup yields CDR1 MNHEY and CDR2 SVGAGI. V lost 0 bases, J lost 3 bases, and 9 bases lay in between. CDR3 DNA: TGTGCCAGCAGTTACTCGTCCGGGGGCTACGAGCAGTACTTC. Translating it yields CASSYSSGGYEQYF.

There are a few counts of this clone. The J gene is TRBJ1-1, the V gene TRBV6-5; D possibly corresponds to TRBD1 (5 bases). CDR3 size: 14 residues. Trimming removed 8 bases from V and 0 bases from J, with 13 bases in between. Germline lookup yields CDR1 MNHEY and CDR2 SVGAGI. For the CDR3, the DNA is TGTGCCAGCGGGGGGTGGAGATTGAACACTGAAGCTTTCTTT. Its protein product is CASGGWRLNTEAFF.

This clone was recorded a few times. V and J are TRBV7-9 and TRBJ1-1; 7 positions match TRBD1. The trim removed 5 bases at V and 4 bases at J, leaving 7 bases unmatched. Germline assignment: CDR1 SEHNR and CDR2 FQNEAQ (reference sequence). The CDR3 length is 14 residues. The CDR3 nucleotides are TGTGCCAGCAGCACCCAACAGGGGAGCACTGAAGCTTTCTTT. It codes for CASSTQQGSTEAFF.

CDR3 protein: CGGGESSYNEQFF. The DNA for the CDR3 is TGTGGGGGAGGGGAGAGCTCCTACAATGAGCAGTTCTTC. This chain uses TRBV30 with TRBJ2-1, with 7 bases matching TRBD2. The CDR3 loop spans 13 amino acids. Germline loops: CDR1 GTSNPN, CDR2 SVGIG (reference sequence).

The V call is TRBV4-3, the J call TRBJ1-6; 9 positions agree with TRBD1. The CDR3 is made up of 17 amino acids. The germline CDR1 and CDR2 sequences are LGHNA and YSLEER. Losses at the gene ends were 4 bases for V and 8 bases for J; bases not matched to a gene: 12. DNA for the CDR3: TGCGCCAGCAGCCCGGGGGGCCGGGACAGGGACGATTCACCCCTCCACTTT. Translation: CASSPGGRDRDDSPLHF.

The chain uses TRBV2 and TRBJ2-7; D is possibly TRBD1 (6 bases). CDR3 length: 14 amino acids. Deletions cut 5 bases from V and 0 bases from J, with 11 bases between. From germline, CDR1 is SNHLY and CDR2 FYNNEI. Written as DNA, the CDR3 is TGTGCCAGCAGTCGGGACAAGAGCTCCTACGAGCAGTACTTC. This gives the protein CASSRDKSSYEQYF.

The chain is built from TRBV7-9 and TRBJ2-2; D possibly corresponds to TRBD1 (6 bases). This CDR3 contains 16 residues. V lost 1 base and J lost 0, with 9 bases in between. From germline, CDR1 is SEHNR and CDR2 FQNEAQ (reference sequence). Here the CDR3 DNA reads TGTGCCAGCAGCTTAGGGGGACACCCGAACACCGGGGAGCTGTTTTTT. Translation: CASSLGGHPNTGELFF.

This rearrangement joins TRBV29-1 to TRBJ1-2; 12 nucleotides agree with TRBD1. V lost 6 bases to trimming and J lost 6 bases; unmatched junction nucleotides: 11. This CDR3 is built from 15 residues. Germline V gene sequence: CDR1 SQVTM, CDR2 ANQGSEA. CDR3 sequence: CSVLSGTGGRHGYTF. CDR3 in DNA: TGCAGCGTCCTCTCCGGGACAGGGGGCCGTCATGGCTACACCTTC.

This clone was seen a single time. V and J are TRBV2 and TRBJ2-7; D not certain. V was shortened by 6 bases and J by 2 bases, with 8 bases between the two germline ends. Germline CDR1 and CDR2: SNHLY and FYNNEI. The CDR3 is made up of 12 amino acids. CDR3 coding DNA: TGTGCCAGCAGAGATATAGCCTACGAGCAGTACTTC. This gives the protein CASRDIAYEQYF.

The chain has TRBV29-1 and TRBJ2-5, with 7 bases fitting TRBD2. CDR1 and CDR2 (germline): SQVTM, ANQGSEA. Trimming removed 6 bases from V and 5 bases from J; junction bases left unmatched: 9. CDR3 size: 13 residues. The CDR3 reads CSVRQTSRETQYF. The CDR3 DNA reads TGCAGCGTGAGACAGACTAGCCGGGAGACCCAGTACTTC.

The rearrangement uses TRBV7-2 and TRBJ1-1, with D unresolved. Germline V CDR1 and CDR2: SGHTA, FQGNSA. Trimming took off 5 bases at V and 0 bases at J, with 16 bases between the two ends. The CDR3 runs 16 residues. CDR3 residues: CASSPEALGVNTEAFF. As DNA, the CDR3 is TGTGCCAGCAGCCCAGAGGCGCTCGGTGTGAACACTGAAGCTTTCTTT.

This chain links TRBV6-1 with TRBJ2-1; D is unclear. The CDR3 totals 12 residues. V gave up 1 base and J gave up 11 bases, with 9 bases separating them. The V gene's germline CDR1 is MNHNS and CDR2 SASEGT. This chain's CDR3 is CASSEGASQQFF. DNA for the CDR3: TGTGCCAGCAGTGAAGGGGCGAGCCAGCAGTTCTTC.

This clone was counted only a few times. The genes are TRBV9 and TRBJ2-1; 8 nucleotides align to TRBD2. V dropped 3 bases and J dropped 8; count of bases not matched to a gene: 10. The CDR3 runs to 15 residues. Germline V CDR1 and CDR2: SGDLS, YYNGEE. The CDR3 spells CASSGGLVTSHEQFF. The CDR3 DNA sequence: TGTGCCAGCAGCGGGGGACTAGTGACGAGCCATGAGCAGTTCTTC.

V gene TRBV2 combines with J gene TRBJ1-4; maybe TRBD1 (5 bases). Germline-derived CDR1 and CDR2 are SNHLY and FYNNEI. This CDR3 region has 14 residues. V was trimmed by 8 bases and J by 12 bases, leaving 22 bases between them. Here the CDR3 reads CASGAPAQGDELFF. CDR3 in DNA: TGTGCCAGCGGGGCCCCGGCCCAAGGAGATGAACTGTTTTTT.

The rearrangement joins TRBV6-1 to TRBJ2-7, with a possible D match to TRBD1 (5 bases). Germline V gives CDR1 MNHNS, CDR2 SASEGT. Trimming shortened V by 0 bases and J by 2 bases, and 17 bases separated the two germline ends. The CDR3 runs to 17 residues. The CDR3 nucleotides are TGTGCCAGCAGTGAAGCGGTTACCCTGGCAGGGACCTACGAGCAGTACTTC. It is translated as CASSEAVTLAGTYEQYF.

V and J are TRBV27 and TRBJ1-3; possible D gene TRBD1, 5 bases. CDR1 MNHEY and CDR2 SMNVEV come from the germline V gene (reference sequence). The ends were cut back, 2 bases at V and 2 bases at J, with 13 bases in the middle. CDR3 size: 16 residues. The CDR3 DNA reads as TGTGCCAGCAGTTTAGGGGGGTGGAAGGCTGGAAACACCATATATTTT. Translated: CASSLGGWKAGNTIYF.